This T cell receptor (beta chain) appears in the sequencing data of a study of shared clonotypes between healthy human individuals. Concerning this clone: No antigen is known for it.

TCRdb's copy holds only in-frame clones and misses some; the assay was immunoSEQ multiplex PCR. The sample yields under 600,000 clones, roughly 98% seen once. General study results and limits: Across subsets, estimated richness was generally greater for naive than for memory populations.

Germline V gene sequence: CDR1 SGHVS, CDR2 FNYEAQ. This CDR3 contains 15 residues. The V gene lost 5 bases and the J gene lost 1 base, with 14 bases spanning the gap. Naive CD8 cells lacked CD45RO and underwent positive selection for CCR7, leaving out terminally differentiated effector memory CD45RA+ cells. Each sample came from a Caucasian adult donor living in Nashville, Tennessee. The source is a man aged 25-45 years in good health. J is TRBJ2-5 and V is TRBV7-6, with unresolved D. The sequencing sample was made of naive CD8+ T cells sorted from blood. CDR3 loop: CASSLPDGLQETQYF. The CDR3 nucleotides are TGTGCCAGCAGCCTTCCCGACGGCCTCCAAGAGACCCAGTACTTC.